The T cell receptor (beta chain) under discussion was sequenced for a study of cytomegalovirus exposure and HLA in healthy donors. Study conclusions and caveats: A link between a missense DCLRE1C variant and TCR beta V- and J-gene trimming emerged from a later analysis. When analyzed later, the rates of TCR association showed variation by HLA locus, with DRB1 the most and HLA-C the fewest. A later analysis associated 15,000 or so TCR beta sequences with HLA alleles at a 0.05 false discovery rate. Sequencing likely generated an artifact that appeared as a cluster of highly shared sequence variants.

Comments on this clone: Its specificity is not known.

13 Jbeta primers and 60 Vbeta primers were used for the PCR. The protocol was immunoSEQ multiplex PCR, while the TCRdb copy is restricted to in-frame clones and leaves out a portion. The sample consists of about 190,000 clones, 81% of them appearing once. The material sequenced was PBMCs. This TCR was recovered from a man aged 45-65 years in good health and CMV-seronegative.

CDR3 amino acids: CASSLDPGNTIYF. The CDR3 DNA reads TGTGCCAGCAGCTTAGATCCGGGAAACACCATATATTTT. The chain uses TRBV7-8 and TRBJ1-3; no clear D. This CDR3 contains 13 residues. V lost 1 base and J 4 bases, leaving 5 bases between the germline ends. CDR1 is SGHVS and CDR2 is FQNEAQ in the germline V gene.